A single count supports the clone carrying this T cell receptor beta chain. The germline CDR1 and CDR2 sequences are SGHNT and YYREEE (reference sequence). The ends were cut back, 1 base at V and 4 bases at J, with 12 bases in the middle. The CDR3 totals 14 residues. This entry is derived from a study of blood T cell repertoires in COVID-19. About the research overall: The United States, Italy and Spain were the sources of the acute and convalescent COVID-19 samples.

Produced via immunoSEQ multiplex PCR; TCRdb's table is partial and in-frame only. The sample shows about 260,000 clones, around 88% of them seen only once. V is TRBV5-4 and J is TRBJ2-7, with TRBD2 as a possible D gene (6 bases). Specimen: peripheral blood. The sequence was obtained from a man between 25 and 39 years old with active or convalescent COVID-19. The CDR3 DNA follows: TGTGCCAGCAGCTTGCAAGCCGGGAGTTACGAGCAGTACTTC. Translating gives CASSLQAGSYEQYF.